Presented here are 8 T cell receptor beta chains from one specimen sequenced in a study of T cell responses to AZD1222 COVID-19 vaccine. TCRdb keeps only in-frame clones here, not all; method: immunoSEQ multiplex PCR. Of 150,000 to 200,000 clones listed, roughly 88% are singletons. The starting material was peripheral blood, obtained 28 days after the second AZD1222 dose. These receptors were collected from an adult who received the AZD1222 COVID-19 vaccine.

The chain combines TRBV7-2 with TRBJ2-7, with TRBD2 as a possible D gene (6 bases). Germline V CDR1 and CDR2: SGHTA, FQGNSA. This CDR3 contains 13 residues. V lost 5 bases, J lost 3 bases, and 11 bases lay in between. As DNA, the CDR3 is TGTGCCAGCAGCCCCGGGACTGGCTACGAGCAGTACTTC. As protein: CASSPGTGYEQYF. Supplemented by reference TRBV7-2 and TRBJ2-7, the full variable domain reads GAGVSQSPSNKVTEKGKDVELRCDPISGHTALYWYRQSLGQGLEFLIYFQGNSAPDKSGLPSDRFSAERTGGSVSTLTIQRTQQEDSAVYLCASSPGTGYEQYFGPGTRLTVT.

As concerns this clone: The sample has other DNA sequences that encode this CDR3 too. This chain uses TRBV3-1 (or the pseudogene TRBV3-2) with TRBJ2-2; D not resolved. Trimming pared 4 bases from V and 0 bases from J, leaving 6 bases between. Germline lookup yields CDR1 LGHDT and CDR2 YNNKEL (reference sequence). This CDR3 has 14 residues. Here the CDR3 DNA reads TGTGCCAGCAGCCGAGGCCCGAACACCGGGGAGCTGTTTTTT. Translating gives CASSRGPNTGELFF.

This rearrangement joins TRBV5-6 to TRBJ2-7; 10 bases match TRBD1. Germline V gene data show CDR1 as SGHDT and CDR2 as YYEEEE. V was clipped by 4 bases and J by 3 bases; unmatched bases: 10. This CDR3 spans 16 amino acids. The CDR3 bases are TGTGCCAGCAGCGACCCGGGGGGACAGGGGAACTACGAGCAGTACTTC. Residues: CASSDPGGQGNYEQYF.

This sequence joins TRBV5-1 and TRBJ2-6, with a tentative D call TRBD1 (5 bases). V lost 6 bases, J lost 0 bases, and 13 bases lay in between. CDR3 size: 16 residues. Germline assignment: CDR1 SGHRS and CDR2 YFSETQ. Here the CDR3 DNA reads TGCGCCAGCAAAGAGACAGTTTCCTCTGGGGCCAACGTCCTGACTTTC. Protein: CASKETVSSGANVLTF.

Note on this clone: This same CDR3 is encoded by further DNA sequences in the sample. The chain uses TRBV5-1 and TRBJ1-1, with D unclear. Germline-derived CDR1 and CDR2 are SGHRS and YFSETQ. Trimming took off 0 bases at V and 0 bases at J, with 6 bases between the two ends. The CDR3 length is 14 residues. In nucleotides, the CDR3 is TGCGCCAGCAGCTTGGCCAGCATGAACACTGAAGCTTTCTTT. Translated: CASSLASMNTEAFF.

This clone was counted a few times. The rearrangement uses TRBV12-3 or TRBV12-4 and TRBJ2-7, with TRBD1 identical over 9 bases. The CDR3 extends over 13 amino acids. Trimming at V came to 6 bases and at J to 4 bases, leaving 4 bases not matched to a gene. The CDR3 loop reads CASSQTGGYEQYF. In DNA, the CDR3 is TGTGCCAGCAGCCAGACAGGGGGGTACGAGCAGTACTTC.

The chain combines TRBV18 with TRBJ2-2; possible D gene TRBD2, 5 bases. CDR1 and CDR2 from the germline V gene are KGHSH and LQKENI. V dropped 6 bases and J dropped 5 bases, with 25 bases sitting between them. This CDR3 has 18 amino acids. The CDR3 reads CASSVAAVSLANTGELFF. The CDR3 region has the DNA TGTGCCAGCTCCGTGGCGGCCGTTTCGCTAGCCAATACCGGGGAGCTGTTTTTT. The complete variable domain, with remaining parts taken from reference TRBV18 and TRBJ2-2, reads NAGVMQNPRHLVRRRGQEARLRCSPMKGHSHVYWYRQLPEEGLKFMVYLQKENIIDESGMPKERFSAEFPKEGPSILRIQQVVRGDSAAYFCASSVAAVSLANTGELFFGEGSRLTVL.

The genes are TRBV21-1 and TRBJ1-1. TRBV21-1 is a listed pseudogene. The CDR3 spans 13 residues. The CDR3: CAIPRQMNTEAFF. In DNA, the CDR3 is TGTGCCATCCCCCGGCAGATGAACACTGAAGCTTTCTTT.